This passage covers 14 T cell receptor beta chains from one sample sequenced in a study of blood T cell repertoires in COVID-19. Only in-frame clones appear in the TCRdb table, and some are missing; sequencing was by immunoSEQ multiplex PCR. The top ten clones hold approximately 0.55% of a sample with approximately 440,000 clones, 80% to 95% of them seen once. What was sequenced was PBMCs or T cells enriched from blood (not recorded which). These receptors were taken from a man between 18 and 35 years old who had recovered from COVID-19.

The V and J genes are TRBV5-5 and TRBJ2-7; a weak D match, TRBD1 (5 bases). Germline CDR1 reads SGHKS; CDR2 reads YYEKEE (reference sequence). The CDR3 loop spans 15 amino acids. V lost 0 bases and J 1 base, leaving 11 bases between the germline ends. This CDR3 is CASSLEGALSYEQYF. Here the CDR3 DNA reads TGTGCCAGCAGCTTGGAAGGGGCCCTATCCTACGAGCAGTACTTC.

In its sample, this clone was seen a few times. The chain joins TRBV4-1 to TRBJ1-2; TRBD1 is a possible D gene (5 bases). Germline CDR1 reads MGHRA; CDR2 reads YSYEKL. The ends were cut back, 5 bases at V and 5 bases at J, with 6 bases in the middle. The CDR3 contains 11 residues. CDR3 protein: CASSWTYGYTF. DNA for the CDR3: TGCGCCAGCAGCTGGACATATGGCTACACCTTC.

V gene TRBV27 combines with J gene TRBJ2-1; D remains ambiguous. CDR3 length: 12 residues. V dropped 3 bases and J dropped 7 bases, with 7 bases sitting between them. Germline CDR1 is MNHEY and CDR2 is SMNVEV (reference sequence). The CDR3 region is CASSFRQNEQFF. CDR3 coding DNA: TGTGCCAGCAGTTTTCGCCAGAATGAGCAGTTCTTC.

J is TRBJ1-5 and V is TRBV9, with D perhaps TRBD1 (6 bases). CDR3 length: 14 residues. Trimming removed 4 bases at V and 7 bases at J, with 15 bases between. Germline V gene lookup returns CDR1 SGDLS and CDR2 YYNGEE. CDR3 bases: TGTGCCAGCAGCCCTCACAGGGATCCCCAGCCCCAGCATTTT. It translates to CASSPHRDPQPQHF.

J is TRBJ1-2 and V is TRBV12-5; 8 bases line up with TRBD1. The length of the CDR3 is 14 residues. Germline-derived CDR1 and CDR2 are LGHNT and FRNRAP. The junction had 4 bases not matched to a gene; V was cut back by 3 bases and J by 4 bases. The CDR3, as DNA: TGTGCTAGTGGTTTTACCGGGACAGGCTATGGCTACACCTTC. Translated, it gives CASGFTGTGYGYTF.

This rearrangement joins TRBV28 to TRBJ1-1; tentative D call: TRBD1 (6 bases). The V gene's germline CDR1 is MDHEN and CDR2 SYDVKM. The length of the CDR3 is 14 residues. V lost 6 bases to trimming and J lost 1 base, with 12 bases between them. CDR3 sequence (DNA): TGTGCCAGCAGGAGAGGGGGGGCGAACACTGAAGCTTTCTTT. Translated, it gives CASRRGGANTEAFF. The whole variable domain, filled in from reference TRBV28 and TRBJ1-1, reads DVKVTQSSRYLVKRTGEKVFLECVQDMDHENMFWYRQDPGLGLRLIYFSYDVKMKEKGDIPEGYSVSREKKERFSLILESASTNQTSMYLCASRRGGANTEAFFGQGTRLTVV.

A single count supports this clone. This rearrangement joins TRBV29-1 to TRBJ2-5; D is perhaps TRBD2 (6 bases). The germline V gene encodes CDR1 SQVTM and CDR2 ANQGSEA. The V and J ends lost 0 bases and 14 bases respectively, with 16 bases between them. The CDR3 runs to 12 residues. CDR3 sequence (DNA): TGCAGCGTTGAAGAAACTAGCCTAGCTCGCTACTTC. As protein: CSVEETSLARYF.

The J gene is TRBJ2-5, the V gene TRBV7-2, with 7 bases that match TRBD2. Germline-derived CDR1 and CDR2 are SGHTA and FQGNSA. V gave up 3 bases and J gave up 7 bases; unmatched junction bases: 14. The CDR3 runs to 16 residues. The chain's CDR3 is CASSLPSGPHWGTQYF. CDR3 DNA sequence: TGTGCCAGCAGCTTGCCTAGCGGACCTCATTGGGGGACCCAGTACTTC.

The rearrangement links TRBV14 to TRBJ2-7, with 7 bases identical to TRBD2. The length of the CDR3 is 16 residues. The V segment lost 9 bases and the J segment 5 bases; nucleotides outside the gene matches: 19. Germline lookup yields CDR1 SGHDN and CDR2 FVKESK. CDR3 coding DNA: TGTGCCAGAGGACCCCCACCGGCGGGAGTAGAAAACGAGCAGTACTTC. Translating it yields CARGPPPAGVENEQYF.

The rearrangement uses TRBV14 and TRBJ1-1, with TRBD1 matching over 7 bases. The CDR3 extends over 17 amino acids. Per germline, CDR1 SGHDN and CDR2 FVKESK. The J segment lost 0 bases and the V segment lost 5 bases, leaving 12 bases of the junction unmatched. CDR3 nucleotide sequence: TGTGCCAGCAGCGAAAAACAGGGGATTTACATGAACACTGAAGCTTTCTTT. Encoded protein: CASSEKQGIYMNTEAFF.

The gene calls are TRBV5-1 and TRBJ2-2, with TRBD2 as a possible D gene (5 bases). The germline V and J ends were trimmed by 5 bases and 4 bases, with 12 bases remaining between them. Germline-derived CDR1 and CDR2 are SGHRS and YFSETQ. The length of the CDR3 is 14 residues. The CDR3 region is CASRTRTATGELFF. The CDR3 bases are TGCGCCAGCAGGACCCGGACTGCCACCGGGGAGCTGTTTTTT.

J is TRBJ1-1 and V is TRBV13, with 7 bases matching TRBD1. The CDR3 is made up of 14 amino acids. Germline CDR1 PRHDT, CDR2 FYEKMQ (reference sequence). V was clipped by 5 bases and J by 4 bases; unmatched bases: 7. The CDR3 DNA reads TGTGCCAGCAGCCCCCGACAGGGAAGCACTGAAGCTTTCTTT. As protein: CASSPRQGSTEAFF. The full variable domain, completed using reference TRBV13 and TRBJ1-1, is AAGVIQSPRHLIKEKRETATLKCYPIPRHDTVYWYQQGPGQDPQFLISFYEKMQSDKGSIPDRFSAQQFSDYHSELNMSSLELGDSALYFCASSPRQGSTEAFFGQGTRLTVV.

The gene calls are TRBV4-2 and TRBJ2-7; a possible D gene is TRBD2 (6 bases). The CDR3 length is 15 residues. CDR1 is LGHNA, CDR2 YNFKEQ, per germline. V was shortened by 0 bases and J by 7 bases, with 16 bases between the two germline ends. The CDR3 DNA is TGTGCCAGCAGCCAAGATTGGAATAGCGGCAGAGAGCAGTACTTC. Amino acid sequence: CASSQDWNSGREQYF.

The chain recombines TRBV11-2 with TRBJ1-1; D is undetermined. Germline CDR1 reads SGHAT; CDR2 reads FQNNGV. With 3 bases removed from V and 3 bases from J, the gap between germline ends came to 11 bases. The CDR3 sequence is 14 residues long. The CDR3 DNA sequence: TGTGCCAGCAGCTTCCCCTCCCGGGACACTGAAGCTTTCTTT. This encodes CASSFPSRDTEAFF.